This T cell receptor beta chain was sequenced in a study of blood T cells in healthy people across ages. Alongside a J-beta primer mix, a sample-barcoded 5' primer served in a second PCR lasting about 6 to 12 cycles. TCRdb passed the 5' RACE reads through MiXCR, listing each CDR3 protein once. The table records over a million distinct CDR3 sequences, around 42% of them present only once. Study-wide results and caveats: More naive CD4+ cells and higher diversity marked long-lived donors relative to aged donors.

There are 14 residues in the CDR3. Germline V gene lookup returns CDR1 SGHRS and CDR2 YFSETQ. The V segment lost 6 bases and the J segment 7 bases; nucleotides outside the gene matches: 12. Notes on this clonotype: Its antigen is currently unknown.

The source material was blood. The sequence derives from a woman aged 18-29 years in good health. V gene TRBV5-1 combines with J gene TRBJ2-7, with 8 bases that match TRBD2. CDR3 DNA: TGCGCCAGCACCAAGCGGGAGTCGTACGATGAGCAGTACTTC. It specifies CASTKRESYDEQYF. Variable domain in full (rest from reference TRBV5-1 and TRBJ2-7): KAGVTQTPRYLIKTRGQQVTLSCSPISGHRSVSWYQQTPGQGLQFLFEYFSETQRNKGNFPGRFSGRQFSNSRSEMNVSTLELGDSALYLCASTKRESYDEQYFGPGTRLTVT.